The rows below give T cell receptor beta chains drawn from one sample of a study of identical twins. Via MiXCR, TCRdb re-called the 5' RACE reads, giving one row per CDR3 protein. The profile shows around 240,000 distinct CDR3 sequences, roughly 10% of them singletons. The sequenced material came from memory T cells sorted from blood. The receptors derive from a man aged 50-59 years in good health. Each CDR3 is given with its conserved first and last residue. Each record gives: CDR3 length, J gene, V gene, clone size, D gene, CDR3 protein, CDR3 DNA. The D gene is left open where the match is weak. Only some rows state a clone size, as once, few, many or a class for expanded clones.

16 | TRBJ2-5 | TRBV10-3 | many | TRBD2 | CAISESSGGLAETQYF | TGTGCCATCAGTGAGTCTAGCGGGGGGCTGGCAGAGACCCAGTACTTC
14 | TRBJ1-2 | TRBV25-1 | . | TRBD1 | CASSEGQGMSGYTF | TGTGCCAGCAGTGAAGGACAGGGTATGAGCGGCTACACCTTC
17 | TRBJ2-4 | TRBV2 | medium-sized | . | CASSELSETLAKNIQYF | TGTGCCAGCAGTGAATTGAGCGAAACGCTAGCCAAAAACATTCAGTACTTC
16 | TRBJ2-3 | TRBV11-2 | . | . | CASSSTGTASTDTQYF | TGTGCCAGCAGCTCAACCGGGACGGCCTCCACAGATACGCAGTATTTT
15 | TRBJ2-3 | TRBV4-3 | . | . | CASSQEGTSSDTQYF | TGCGCCAGCAGCCAAGAGGGCACTAGTTCAGATACGCAGTATTTT
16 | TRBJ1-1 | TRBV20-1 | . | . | CSAASRTTLTNTEAFF | TGCAGTGCTGCCTCACGGACGACCCTCACAAACACTGAAGCTTTCTTT
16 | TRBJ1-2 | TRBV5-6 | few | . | CASSLEQLSSNYGYTF | TGTGCCAGCAGCTTGGAACAGCTATCCAGCAACTATGGCTACACCTTC
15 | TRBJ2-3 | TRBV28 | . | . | CASSSPGSPTITQYF | TGTGCCAGCAGTTCCCCCGGGAGTCCCACCATTACGCAGTATTTT
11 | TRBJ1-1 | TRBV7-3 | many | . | CASSSGSEAFF | TGTGCCAGCAGCTCAGGTTCTGAAGCTTTCTTT
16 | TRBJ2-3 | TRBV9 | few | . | CASSVFTASSTDTQYF | TGTGCCAGCAGCGTATTCACAGCAAGTAGCACAGATACGCAGTATTTT
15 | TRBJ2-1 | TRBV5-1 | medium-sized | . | CASSLDGSSYNEQFF | TGCGCCAGCAGCTTGGATGGCAGCTCCTACAATGAGCAGTTCTTC
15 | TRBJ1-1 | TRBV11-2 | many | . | CASSLEELSRTEAFF | TGTGCCAGCAGCTTAGAGGAGTTGTCCCGCACTGAAGCTTTCTTT
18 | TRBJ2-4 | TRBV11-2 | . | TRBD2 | CASSLTSGTSVAKNIQYF | TGTGCCAGCAGCCTAACATCAGGGACTAGCGTAGCCAAAAACATTCAGTACTTC
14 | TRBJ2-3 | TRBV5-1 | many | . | CASSLGQNTDTQYF | TGCGCCAGCAGCTTGGGACAGAACACAGATACGCAGTATTTT
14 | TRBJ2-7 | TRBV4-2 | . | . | CASSQDDSALEQYF | TGTGCCAGCAGCCAAGATGACTCAGCGCTCGAGCAGTACTTC
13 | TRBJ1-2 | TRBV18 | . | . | CASSGQPDSGYTF | TGTGCCAGCTCAGGACAGCCTGACTCGGGCTACACCTTC
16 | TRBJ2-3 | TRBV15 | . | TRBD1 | CATSRGTGQGSDTQYF | TGTGCCACCAGCAGAGGAACGGGACAGGGGTCAGATACGCAGTATTTT
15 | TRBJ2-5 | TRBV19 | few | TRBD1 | CASSITGQRQETQYF | TGTGCCAGTAGTATCACGGGACAGAGACAAGAGACCCAGTACTTC
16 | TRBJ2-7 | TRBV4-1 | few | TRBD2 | CASSQDELAGVGEQYF | TGCGCCAGCAGCCAAGATGAGTTAGCGGGAGTTGGCGAGCAGTACTTC
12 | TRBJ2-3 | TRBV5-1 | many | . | CASSLVEGTQYF | TGCGCCAGCAGCTTGGTTGAGGGTACGCAGTATTTT
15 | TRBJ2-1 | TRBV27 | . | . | CASNSIGGGYNEQFF | TGTGCCAGCAATTCTATTGGAGGGGGATACAATGAGCAGTTCTTC
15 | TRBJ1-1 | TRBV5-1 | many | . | CASSFKASVNTEAFF | TGCGCCAGCAGTTTTAAGGCCTCAGTAAACACTGAAGCTTTCTTT
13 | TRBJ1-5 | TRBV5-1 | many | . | CASSLERNQPQHF | TGTGCCAGCAGCCTTGAACGAAATCAGCCCCAGCATTTT
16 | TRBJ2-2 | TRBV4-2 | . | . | CASSQEIGGNTGELFF | TGTGCCAGCAGCCAAGAAATAGGAGGGAACACCGGGGAGCTGTTTTTT
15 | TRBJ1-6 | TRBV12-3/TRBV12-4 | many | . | CASSLGSTPNSPLHF | TGTGCCAGCAGCCTTGGGTCAACCCCGAATTCACCCCTCCACTTT
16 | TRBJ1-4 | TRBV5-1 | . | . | CASSPRTGTGNEKLFF | TGCGCCAGCAGCCCTAGGACCGGGACCGGTAATGAAAAACTGTTTTTT
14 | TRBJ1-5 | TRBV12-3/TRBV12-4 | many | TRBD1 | CASSSTGGWQPQHF | TGTGCCAGCAGTTCAACAGGGGGCTGGCAGCCCCAGCATTTT
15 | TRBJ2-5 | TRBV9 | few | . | CASSGGRGRQETQYF | TGTGCCAGCAGCGGGGGCCGTGGGCGGCAAGAGACCCAGTACTTC
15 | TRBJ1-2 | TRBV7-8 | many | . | CASSYSGGAHRGYTF | TGTGCCAGCAGCTATTCTGGGGGCGCGCATAGAGGCTACACCTTC
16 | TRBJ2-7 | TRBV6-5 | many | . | CASSYSTTELYYEQYF | TGTGCCAGCAGTTACTCGACTACGGAACTGTACTACGAGCAGTACTTC
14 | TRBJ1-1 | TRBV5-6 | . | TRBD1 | CASSTGQGWTEAFF | TGTGCCAGCAGCACGGGACAGGGATGGACTGAAGCTTTCTTT
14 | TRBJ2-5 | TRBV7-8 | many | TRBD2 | CASNRGGPGETQYF | TGTGCCAGCAACCGGGGGGGGCCGGGAGAGACCCAGTACTTC
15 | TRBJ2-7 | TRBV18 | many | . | CASSPPGLTAYEQYF | TGTGCCAGCTCACCACCCGGGCTGACAGCCTACGAGCAGTACTTC
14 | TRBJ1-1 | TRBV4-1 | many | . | CASSPGQSNTEAFF | TGCGCCAGCAGCCCGGGACAATCGAACACTGAAGCTTTCTTT
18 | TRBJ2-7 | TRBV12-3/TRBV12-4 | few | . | CASSFTDPWASPTYEQYF | TGTGCCAGCAGTTTCACAGACCCATGGGCCAGCCCGACCTACGAGCAGTACTTC
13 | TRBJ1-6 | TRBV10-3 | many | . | CAISRDLNSPLHF | TGTGCCATCAGCCGGGACCTCAATTCACCCCTCCACTTT
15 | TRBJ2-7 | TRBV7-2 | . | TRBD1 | CASSLEDRAPYEQYF | TGTGCCAGCAGCTTGGAGGACAGGGCCCCCTACGAGCAGTACTTC
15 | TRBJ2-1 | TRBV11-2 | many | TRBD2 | CASSQNSGGAWEQFF | TGTGCCAGCAGCCAAAATAGCGGGGGGGCGTGGGAGCAGTTCTTC
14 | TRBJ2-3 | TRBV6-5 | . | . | CASSYDRITDTQYF | TGTGCCAGCAGTTACGACAGGATCACAGATACGCAGTATTTT
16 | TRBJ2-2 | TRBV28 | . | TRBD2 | CASKYGTSGNTGELFF | TGTGCCAGCAAATACGGGACTAGCGGGAACACCGGGGAGCTGTTTTTT
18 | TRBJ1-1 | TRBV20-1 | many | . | CSAREWGYGGSGNTEAFF | TGCAGTGCTAGAGAGTGGGGATACGGAGGGTCGGGGAACACTGAAGCTTTCTTT
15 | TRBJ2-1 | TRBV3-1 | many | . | CASSPLGSFINEQFF | TGTGCCAGCAGCCCTCTAGGTTCGTTCATCAATGAGCAGTTCTTC
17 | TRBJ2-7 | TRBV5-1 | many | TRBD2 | CASSLAGGGTITYEQYF | TGCGCCAGCAGCTTGGCCGGCGGGGGGACTATTACCTACGAGCAGTACTTC
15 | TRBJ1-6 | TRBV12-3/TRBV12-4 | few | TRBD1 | CASRGTDLRNSPLHF | TGTGCCAGCAGAGGGACAGACCTTCGTAATTCACCCCTCCACTTT
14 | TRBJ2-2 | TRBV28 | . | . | CASSYLRETGELFF | TGTGCCAGCAGTTACCTTAGGGAAACCGGGGAGCTGTTTTTT
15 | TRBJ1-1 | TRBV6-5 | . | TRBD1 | CASSSRTGMNTEAFF | TGTGCCAGCAGTTCCCGGACAGGCATGAACACTGAAGCTTTCTTT
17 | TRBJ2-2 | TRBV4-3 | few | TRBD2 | CASSQDPLAGVTGELFF | TGCGCCAGCAGCCAAGATCCGCTAGCGGGAGTCACCGGGGAGCTGTTTTTT
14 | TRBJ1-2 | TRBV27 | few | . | CASSLGAPFYGYTF | TGTGCCAGCAGTTTAGGGGCACCGTTCTATGGCTACACCTTC
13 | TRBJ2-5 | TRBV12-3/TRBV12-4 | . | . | CASSWGSEETQYF | TGTGCCAGCAGTTGGGGGTCTGAGGAGACCCAGTACTTC